This entry lists 13 T cell receptor beta chains sequenced from one sample in a study of cytotoxic CD8 clonotypes in ibrutinib-treated CLL. Produced via immunoSEQ multiplex PCR; TCRdb's table is partial and in-frame only. In the table there are approximately 40,000 clones, roughly two thirds of which are singletons. The specimen comprised PBMCs, sampled at disease progression, from a patient treated with ibrutinib. The receptors derive from a human donor with chronic lymphocytic leukemia.

This clone was detected only a few times. V and J are TRBV28 and TRBJ1-2; 8 bases map to TRBD1. The CDR3 runs 14 residues. The junction had 3 bases not matched to a gene; V was cut back by 4 bases and J by 2 bases. Germline lookup yields CDR1 MDHEN and CDR2 SYDVKM. For the CDR3, the DNA is TGTGCCAGCAGTTACCGGGACAGGAACTATGGCTACACCTTC. It yields the protein CASSYRDRNYGYTF.

The rearrangement uses TRBV18 and TRBJ1-6; tentative D call: TRBD1 (6 bases). The CDR3 contains 17 residues. V was shortened by 3 bases and J by 8 bases, with 20 bases between the two germline ends. Germline V gene data show CDR1 as KGHSH and CDR2 as LQKENI. DNA for the CDR3: TGTGCCAGCTCACCTTCACCCGACAGGCATGGGGATTCACCCCTCCACTTT. Translating it yields CASSPSPDRHGDSPLHF.

The V and J genes are TRBV18 and TRBJ2-1; D unresolved. The CDR3 sequence is 16 residues long. Germline-derived CDR1 and CDR2 are KGHSH and LQKENI. The V gene lost 1 base and the J gene lost 0 bases, with 10 bases spanning the gap. Here the CDR3 reads CASSPHPPSSYNEQFF. The CDR3 coding sequence is TGTGCCAGCTCACCACATCCCCCCAGCTCCTACAATGAGCAGTTCTTC.

This clone was found a few times. J is TRBJ2-5 and V is TRBV5-1; a possible D gene is TRBD2 (6 bases). Germline V gene data show CDR1 as SGHRS and CDR2 as YFSETQ. V was cut by 1 base and J by 7 bases, with 14 bases left in between. The CDR3 runs 14 residues. CDR3 protein: CASSLYGGGATQYF. The DNA of the CDR3 is TGCGCCAGCAGCTTGTACGGGGGTGGAGCGACCCAGTACTTC.

The chain has TRBV19 and TRBJ2-1; TRBD2 matches 12 bases. Germline CDR1 reads LNHDA; CDR2 reads SQIVND (reference sequence). This CDR3 has 14 amino acids. The V gene end was trimmed by 5 bases and the J gene end by 9 bases; junction bases not matched to a gene: 5. The CDR3 coding sequence is TGTGCCAGTAGTTACCTAGCGGGAGGGCGTGAGCAGTTCTTC. This gives the protein CASSYLAGGREQFF.

In this sample, this clone turned up once. The genes are TRBV7-9 and TRBJ2-1, with unresolved D. This CDR3 comprises 12 residues. V was pared by 1 base and J by 7 bases, with 5 bases between. Looked up from germline, CDR1 is SEHNR and CDR2 is FQNEAQ (reference sequence). This chain's CDR3 is CASSLEPNEQFF. CDR3 sequence (DNA): TGTGCCAGCAGCTTAGAACCTAATGAGCAGTTCTTC.

The rearrangement uses TRBV9 and TRBJ1-4; tentatively, D is TRBD1 (5 bases). The CDR3 spans 15 residues. Deletions cut 2 bases from V and 8 bases from J, with 16 bases between. Germline assignment: CDR1 SGDLS and CDR2 YYNGEE. CDR3 nucleotide sequence: TGTGCCAGCAGCGTTACAGTGTCAAAGGGGGAAAAACTGTTTTTT. Translated: CASSVTVSKGEKLFF.

In this sample, this clone turned up a few times. The chain carries TRBV6-4 and TRBJ1-6; 8 bases agree with TRBD1. Losses at the gene ends were 7 bases for V and 10 bases for J; bases not matched to a gene: 9. This CDR3 contains 14 residues. Germline CDR1 is MRHNA and CDR2 is SNTAGT. CDR3 coding DNA: TGTGCCAGCAATATCCGACAGGGGCACTCACCCCTCCACTTT. This sequence encodes CASNIRQGHSPLHF.

This clone occurred a few times. V gene TRBV7-8 combines with J gene TRBJ2-1; unclear D gene. V lost 4 bases and J 6 bases, leaving 16 bases between the germline ends. CDR3 length equals 15 residues. Per germline, CDR1 SGHVS and CDR2 FQNEAQ. This chain's CDR3 is CASSSRWARVNEQFF. For the CDR3, the DNA is TGTGCCAGCAGCTCCCGTTGGGCCCGGGTCAATGAGCAGTTCTTC. Looking up the rest from reference TRBV7-8 and TRBJ2-1 gives the full variable domain: GAGVSQSPRYKVAKRGQDVALRCDPISGHVSLFWYQQALGQGPEFLTYFQNEAQLDKSGLPSDRFFAERPEGSVSTLKIQRTQQEDSAVYLCASSSRWARVNEQFFGPGTRLTVL.

The rearrangement joins TRBV6-1 to TRBJ1-2, with D uncertain. The length of the CDR3 is 15 residues. CDR1 is MNHNS, CDR2 SASEGT, per germline. The V end lost 1 base, the J end lost 3 bases, and 12 bases lay between the germline ends. The chain's CDR3 is CASSEGSRSYYGYTF. For the CDR3, the DNA is TGTGCCAGCAGTGAAGGGAGCAGATCATACTATGGCTACACCTTC.

The chain combines TRBV4-1 with TRBJ1-5; TRBD1 agrees at 9 bases. Trimming took 3 bases from V and 4 from J; bases not matched to a gene: 7. The CDR3 consists of 16 residues. Per the germline V gene, CDR1 is MGHRA and CDR2 is YSYEKL. CDR3 loop: CASSQPGQGLNQPQHF. The CDR3 nucleotides are TGCGCCAGCAGCCAGCCGGGACAGGGCTTAAATCAGCCCCAGCATTTT.

The table lists this clone with a count of one. V usage is TRBV4-1 and J usage is TRBJ2-7; D gene unclear. The V and J ends lost 0 bases and 2 bases respectively, with 8 bases between them. This CDR3 region has 14 residues. The V gene's germline CDR1 is MGHRA and CDR2 YSYEKL. CDR3 nucleotide sequence: TGCGCCAGCAGCCAAGATCCACTGCCCTACGAGCAGTACTTC. This sequence encodes CASSQDPLPYEQYF.

The chain recombines TRBV7-2 with TRBJ2-7; a weak D match, TRBD2 (5 bases). Germline V gene sequence: CDR1 SGHTA, CDR2 FQGNSA. The V end was cut by 1 base, the J end by 7 bases, with 11 bases between. CDR3 length equals 13 residues. The CDR3 DNA reads as TGTGCCAGCAGCTTAGAGGAGCCGGGGGAGCAGTACTTC. This codes for CASSLEEPGEQYF.